What follows are 30 T cell receptor beta chains derived from one specimen sequenced in a study of T cells in Graves' hyperthyroidism and ophthalmopathy. Researchers amplified the TCR beta CDR3 regions from RNA transcripts. TCR CDR3 regions were first amplified by RT-PCR with HTBI primers. TCRdb passed the multiplex PCR reads through MiXCR, listing each CDR3 protein once. The sample holds hundreds of thousands of distinct CDR3 sequences; 14% are singletons and the top ten take 10%. The sequenced sample was blood. The source is a woman younger than 30 with Graves' hyperthyroidism.

This clonotype was seen at least ten times. The chain recombines TRBV7-2 with TRBJ2-4, with D possibly being TRBD2 (6 bases). V lost 5 bases to trimming and J lost 0 bases, with 11 bases between them. The CDR3 covers 15 residues. CDR1 and CDR2 from the germline V gene are SGHTA and FQGNSA. The CDR3 protein is CASSEPGLAKNIQYF. CDR3 bases: TGTGCCAGCAGCGAACCGGGACTAGCCAAAAACATTCAGTACTTC.

This clonotype was recorded many times. The CDR3, as DNA: TGTGCCAGCAGTTCCCCGCGGGTTCAGCCCCAGCATTTT. Translation: CASSSPRVQPQHF. This chain uses TRBV28 with TRBJ1-5; D remains unclear. Germline CDR1 and CDR2: MDHEN and SYDVKM. The V end was cut by 4 bases, the J end by 6 bases, with 10 bases between. The CDR3 length is 13 residues.

The count of this clonotype is one. This may come from a read error, since a much larger clone is one base off. The gene calls are TRBV6-4 and TRBJ1-5; the D is unclear. Trimming cost V 7 bases and J 0 bases, with 25 bases left between them. CDR3 length equals 19 residues. Germline CDR1 is MRHNA and CDR2 is SNTAGT. CDR3 loop: CASNHSGERARDSNQPQHF. The CDR3 region has the DNA TGTGCCAGCAACCATAGTGGTGAGAGGGCGCGGGATAGCAATCAGCCCCAGCATTTT.

This clonotype showed up just a few times. The chain couples TRBV6-2 or TRBV6-3 to TRBJ2-1, with TRBD2 matching over 9 bases. With V trimmed by 6 bases and J by 7 bases, 4 bases remained unmatched. This CDR3 spans 13 amino acids. The germline V gene has CDR1 MNHEY and CDR2 SVGEGT. CDR3 amino acids: CASRRTSENEQFF. In DNA, the CDR3 is TGTGCCAGCAGGCGGACTAGCGAGAATGAGCAGTTCTTC.

This clonotype appeared many times. J is TRBJ2-5 and V is TRBV12-3 or TRBV12-4, with D possibly TRBD2 on 7 matching bases. V was trimmed by 3 bases and J by 2 bases, leaving 13 bases between them. This CDR3 spans 15 amino acids. The CDR3 DNA sequence: TGTGCCAGCAGTTTTGGGGGGGCTGGTCAAGAGACCCAGTACTTC. Its translation is CASSFGGAGQETQYF.

The chain recombines TRBV6-1 with TRBJ2-3; 7 bases line up with TRBD2. J lost 1 base, V lost 5 bases, and 0 bases had no gene match. The CDR3 consists of 13 residues. The germline V gene encodes CDR1 MNHNS and CDR2 SASEGT. CDR3 sequence reads: CASSREGTDTQYF. In DNA, the CDR3 is TGTGCCAGCAGTCGGGAGGGCACAGATACGCAGTATTTT.

This clonotype came up many times. The J gene is TRBJ2-7, the V gene TRBV11-2, with no clear D. V dropped 4 bases and J dropped 0 bases, with 16 bases sitting between them. The germline V gene encodes CDR1 SGHAT and CDR2 FQNNGV. The CDR3 loop spans 16 amino acids. The chain's CDR3 is CASSSLQSPSSYEQYF. The CDR3 DNA follows: TGTGCCAGCAGCTCCCTCCAGAGCCCAAGCTCCTACGAGCAGTACTTC.

This clonotype was counted between two and nine times. The chain employs TRBV7-3 and TRBJ2-1, with 10 bases aligning to TRBD1. CDR1 and CDR2 (germline): SGHTA, FQGTGA. V gave up 4 bases and J gave up 9 bases; unmatched junction bases: 9. The CDR3 is 15 amino acids. DNA of the CDR3: TGTGCCAGCAGCTCCTCGGGACAGGGGCGAAGTGAGCAGTTCTTC. This sequence encodes CASSSSGQGRSEQFF.

Concerning this clonotype itself: At one of its ends the junction is not consistent with the germline gene, which may arise from a read error. This chain links TRBV6-1 with TRBJ2-3; a possible D gene is TRBD2 (6 bases). CDR3 length: 14 amino acids. CDR1 is MNHNS, CDR2 SASEGT, per germline. The CDR3 reads CATSESGSTDTQYF. CDR3 DNA sequence: TGTGCCACCAGTGAGAGCGGGTCCACAGATACGCAGTATTTT.

This clonotype occurred many times. The genes are TRBV3-1 and TRBJ1-1, with 7 bases fitting TRBD1. CDR1 LGHDT and CDR2 YNNKEL come from the germline V gene (reference sequence). The CDR3 spans 12 residues. With V trimmed by 3 bases and J by 9 bases, 4 bases remained unmatched. The CDR3 sequence: CASSQDRRKAFF. CDR3 nucleotides: TGTGCCAGCAGCCAGGACAGGAGAAAAGCTTTCTTT.

This chain connects TRBV20-1 to TRBJ2-3; a possible D gene is TRBD2 (5 bases). Germline V gene lookup returns CDR1 DFQATT and CDR2 SNEGSKA (reference sequence). V was pared by 4 bases and J by 0 bases, with 11 bases between. CDR3 size: 14 residues. The CDR3 loop is CSANWRASTDTQYF. The CDR3 DNA sequence: TGCAGTGCTAACTGGCGGGCTAGCACAGATACGCAGTATTTT.

This clonotype was counted ten times or more. The rearrangement joins TRBV28 to TRBJ1-1; 7 nucleotides line up with TRBD1. CDR1 MDHEN and CDR2 SYDVKM come from the germline V gene. After removal of 6 bases from V and 1 base from J, the junction contained 5 bases not matched to a gene. The CDR3 is 14 amino acids. The CDR3 loop reads CASSKQGKNTEAFF. The CDR3 region has the DNA TGTGCCAGCAGCAAACAGGGGAAGAACACTGAAGCTTTCTTT. The variable domain in full, completed from reference TRBV28 and TRBJ1-1, reads DVKVTQSSRYLVKRTGEKVFLECVQDMDHENMFWYRQDPGLGLRLIYFSYDVKMKEKGDIPEGYSVSREKKERFSLILESASTNQTSMYLCASSKQGKNTEAFFGQGTRLTVV.

This clonotype has ten or more counts. The chain uses TRBV20-1 and TRBJ2-2, with D possibly matching TRBD1 (6 bases). The length of the CDR3 is 13 residues. Germline CDR1 DFQATT, CDR2 SNEGSKA (reference sequence). V lost 2 bases and J lost 6, with 10 bases in between. The CDR3 DNA follows: TGCAGTGCTAGACCAGGACAGTCCGGGGAGCTGTTTTTT. This encodes CSARPGQSGELFF.

V and J are TRBV5-4 and TRBJ2-7; D gene ambiguous. Trimming removed 2 bases at V and 5 bases at J, with 11 bases between. The V gene's germline CDR1 is SGHNT and CDR2 YYREEE (reference sequence). CDR3 length: 13 residues. CDR3 protein: CASSFVGQDEQYF. In DNA form, the CDR3 reads TGTGCCAGCAGCTTCGTAGGGCAGGACGAGCAGTACTTC.

This clonotype was found many times. The rearrangement joins TRBV18 to TRBJ2-7; D unclear. The germline V and J ends were trimmed by 2 bases and 3 bases, with 17 bases remaining between them. The germline V gene has CDR1 KGHSH and CDR2 LQKENI. This CDR3 contains 16 residues. CDR3 sequence reads: CASSPSSNGQGYEQYF. CDR3 coding DNA: TGTGCCAGCTCACCAAGTTCGAATGGCCAAGGCTACGAGCAGTACTTC.

There are many counts of this clonotype. J is TRBJ2-1 and V is TRBV30; 12 nucleotides line up with TRBD2. This CDR3 region has 17 residues. The germline V gene encodes CDR1 GTSNPN and CDR2 SVGIG (reference sequence). Trimming took 1 base from V and 2 from J; bases not matched to a gene: 6. CDR3 bases: TGTGCCTGGAGTGGACTAGCGGGAGTTAGGGCCTACAATGAGCAGTTCTTC. This encodes CAWSGLAGVRAYNEQFF.

This clonotype was counted at least ten times. This chain uses TRBV7-9 with TRBJ2-7; TRBD1 matches at 10 bases. Germline V lookup: CDR1 SEHNR, CDR2 FQNEAQ (reference sequence). V lost 5 bases and J lost 0; bases outside the gene matches: 4. The CDR3 runs to 15 residues. The CDR3 DNA reads TGTGCCAGCAGCACCGGGACAGGGGCCTCCTACGAGCAGTACTTC. This codes for CASSTGTGASYEQYF.

Only a few counts were recorded for this clonotype. The chain has TRBV6-1 and TRBJ1-2; perhaps TRBD1 as D (6 bases). The germline V gene has CDR1 MNHNS and CDR2 SASEGT. The CDR3 has 14 residues. V dropped 2 bases and J dropped 4 bases, with 11 bases sitting between them. The DNA of the CDR3 is TGTGCCAGCAGTGAATGGGGGCAGGTCTATGGCTACACCTTC. This sequence encodes CASSEWGQVYGYTF.

This clonotype was counted ten times or more. This chain links TRBV20-1 with TRBJ2-1, with D unclear. CDR3 length: 12 residues. CDR1 DFQATT and CDR2 SNEGSKA come from the germline V gene (reference sequence). Trimming removed 0 bases from V and 6 bases from J, with 6 bases in between. DNA for the CDR3: TGCAGTGCTAGAGAATTCCGCAATGAGCAGTTCTTC. It is translated as CSAREFRNEQFF.

Notes on this clonotype: Mismatch with germline at one junction end may stem from a read error. J is TRBJ1-6 and V is TRBV30; D remains ambiguous. The CDR3 is 13 residues long. CDR1 is GTSNPN and CDR2 is SVGIG in the germline V gene (reference sequence). CDR3 residues: CAWSGQYSSPLHF. DNA of the CDR3: TGTGCCTGGAGTGGGCAATATAGTTCACCCCTCCACTTT.

This sequence joins TRBV6-1 and TRBJ1-6; 9 nucleotides line up with TRBD1. Per germline, CDR1 MNHNS and CDR2 SASEGT. The V segment lost 6 bases and the J segment 5 bases; nucleotides outside the gene matches: 8. The CDR3 extends over 16 amino acids. The CDR3 is CASSQGQGRDNSPLHF. The CDR3, as DNA: TGTGCCAGCAGCCAAGGACAGGGGAGAGATAATTCACCCCTCCACTTT.

This clonotype was observed a few times. The rearrangement links TRBV6-1 to TRBJ2-7, with no clear D. The CDR3 is made up of 14 amino acids. Deletions cut 6 bases from V and 1 base from J, with 13 bases between. The germline CDR1 and CDR2 sequences are MNHNS and SASEGT. The CDR3 nucleotides read TGTGCCAGCAGGAACCACGACCGGTCCTACGAGCAGTACTTC. This encodes CASRNHDRSYEQYF.

This clonotype was detected many times. The chain recombines TRBV28 with TRBJ2-1; D possibly corresponds to TRBD2 (6 bases). CDR1 is MDHEN and CDR2 is SYDVKM in the germline V gene. CDR3 length: 16 residues. V lost 6 bases and J lost 0, with 15 bases in between. The CDR3 DNA follows: TGTGCCAGCAGCTCGACTAGTTCAAGCTCCTACAATGAGCAGTTCTTC. It specifies CASSSTSSSSYNEQFF.

This chain links TRBV19 with TRBJ2-5; TRBD2 matches at 7 bases. The CDR3 is 17 amino acids. Germline V lookup: CDR1 LNHDA, CDR2 SQIVND (reference sequence). The V gene end was trimmed by 2 bases and the J gene end by 0 bases; junction bases not matched to a gene: 9. CDR3 DNA sequence: TGTGCCAGTAGTATATCCGCGCGGGGGACCTACCAAGAGACCCAGTACTTC. Translated, it gives CASSISARGTYQETQYF.

The chain couples TRBV6-2 or TRBV6-3 to TRBJ2-1; 8 positions match TRBD2. The V segment lost 2 bases and the J segment 5 bases; nucleotides outside the gene matches: 11. The CDR3 runs 17 residues. Looked up from germline, CDR1 is MNHEY and CDR2 is SVGEGT. CDR3: CASSYGDGLARNNEQFF. The CDR3 DNA follows: TGTGCCAGCAGTTACGGTGATGGACTAGCCAGAAACAATGAGCAGTTCTTC.

The chain uses TRBV20-1 and TRBJ2-7, with 8 bases identical to TRBD1. J was trimmed by 3 bases and V by 3 bases; bases with no gene match: 4. Germline lookup yields CDR1 DFQATT and CDR2 SNEGSKA (reference sequence). The CDR3 is 13 residues long. The chain's CDR3 is CSARGQAIYEQYF. The CDR3 DNA sequence: TGCAGTGCTAGGGGACAGGCGATCTACGAGCAGTACTTC.

This clonotype came up many times. The V gene is TRBV18, the J gene TRBJ2-7; TRBD2 matches at 10 bases. Germline trimming cut 2 bases from V and 4 bases from J; bases unmatched to any gene: 11. From germline, CDR1 is KGHSH and CDR2 LQKENI. The CDR3 consists of 17 residues. The CDR3 bases are TGTGCCAGCTCACCAGCTAGCGGGAGCCAGAACCAATACGAGCAGTACTTC. Translating gives CASSPASGSQNQYEQYF.

The sample holds many counts of this clonotype. The V call is TRBV19, the J call TRBJ1-2; 8 bases are a match to TRBD1. Losses at the gene ends were 5 bases for V and 8 bases for J; bases not matched to a gene: 10. Per germline, CDR1 LNHDA and CDR2 SQIVND (reference sequence). This CDR3 has 14 residues. CDR3 DNA sequence: TGTGCCAGTAGTCACAGGACAGGGACGTGGGGCTACACCTTC. Translation: CASSHRTGTWGYTF.

This clonotype was counted many times. This chain uses TRBV20-1 with TRBJ2-5; TRBD1 might be the D (6 bases). Per the germline V gene, CDR1 is DFQATT and CDR2 is SNEGSKA (reference sequence). With 0 bases removed from V and 1 base from J, the gap between germline ends came to 9 bases. The CDR3 is 14 residues long. CDR3: CSARDPTGQETQYF. DNA of the CDR3: TGCAGTGCTAGAGATCCGACAGGCCAAGAGACCCAGTACTTC.

This clonotype was seen repeatedly, ten times or more. V is TRBV27 and J is TRBJ2-3; the D call may be TRBD1 or TRBD2 (5 bases each). V was cut by 6 bases and J by 2 bases, with 15 bases left in between. Per germline, CDR1 MNHEY and CDR2 SMNVEV (reference sequence). The CDR3 spans 15 residues. CDR3 in amino acids: CASRGAGLPTDTQYF. The CDR3 bases are TGTGCCAGCAGAGGGGCCGGACTTCCCACAGATACGCAGTATTTT.